The T cell receptor beta chain described here comes from a study of cytomegalovirus exposure and HLA in healthy donors. The PCR had 60 Vbeta and 13 Jbeta primers. As originally analysed: About 10 million shared chains were among around 80 million unique TCR beta chains counted in a later analysis. Here immunoSEQ multiplex PCR was the method, and the copy in TCRdb shows in-frame clones only, minus some. The V and J calls and clone size are taken from that table; D and trimming were inferred from the DNA. This repertoire shows some 110,000 clones, over 70% found once; its top ten account for roughly 8.6%. Concerning this clone itself: Its antigen is currently unknown.

Study results and caveats: In a later analysis, the majority of CMV-associated beta chains seemingly showed HLA restriction.

Sequencing was performed on PBMCs. The TCR originated in a woman aged 40 to 50 in good health and CMV-seropositive.

Written as DNA, the CDR3 is TGCGCCAGCAGCTTGGCCCGGACTAGCCTCCACGAGCAGTACTTC. Its translation: CASSLARTSLHEQYF. V gene TRBV5-1 combines with J gene TRBJ2-7; TRBD2 aligns across 8 bases. The CDR3 consists of 15 residues. CDR1 and CDR2 from the germline V gene are SGHRS and YFSETQ. V was clipped by 0 bases and J by 5 bases; unmatched bases: 7.